This T cell receptor beta chain was identified during a study of regulatory T cells in long-lasting Graves disease. General study points: There were preferences for TRBV28, TRBJ1-2 and TRBJ2-5 in persistent disease. Persistent Graves' patients showed a TCR diversity that was lower than that of newly diagnosed ones.

This clonotype was seen only a few times. The antigen is not known. The TCR beta library used iRepertoire HTBI primers with Arm-PCR amplification of CDR3. MiXCR was run by TCRdb on the multiplex PCR reads, yielding one entry per CDR3 protein. The table lists more than 300,000 distinct CDR3 sequences, around 20% of them singletons. V lost 5 bases to trimming and J lost 7 bases, with 12 bases between them. Germline CDR1 MDHEN, CDR2 SYDVKM. CDR3 size: 14 residues. Time point: persistent/refractory GD, antithyroid drugs over 5 years with positive TRAb. From PBMCs, RNA was extracted and then used to make the TCR library. From each patient, roughly 9 milliliters of peripheral blood was drawn and collected into an EDTA anticoagulant tube.

Sequenced material: peripheral blood mononuclear cells (PBMCs), taken when the disease was refractory, from a patient treated with antithyroid drugs. This chain connects TRBV28 to TRBJ1-6; weak D call: TRBD1 (5 bases). The TCR originated in a female donor with Graves disease. Written as DNA, the CDR3 is TGTGCCAGCAGTGTCCAGGGTAGGAATTCACCCCTCCACTTT. It translates to CASSVQGRNSPLHF.